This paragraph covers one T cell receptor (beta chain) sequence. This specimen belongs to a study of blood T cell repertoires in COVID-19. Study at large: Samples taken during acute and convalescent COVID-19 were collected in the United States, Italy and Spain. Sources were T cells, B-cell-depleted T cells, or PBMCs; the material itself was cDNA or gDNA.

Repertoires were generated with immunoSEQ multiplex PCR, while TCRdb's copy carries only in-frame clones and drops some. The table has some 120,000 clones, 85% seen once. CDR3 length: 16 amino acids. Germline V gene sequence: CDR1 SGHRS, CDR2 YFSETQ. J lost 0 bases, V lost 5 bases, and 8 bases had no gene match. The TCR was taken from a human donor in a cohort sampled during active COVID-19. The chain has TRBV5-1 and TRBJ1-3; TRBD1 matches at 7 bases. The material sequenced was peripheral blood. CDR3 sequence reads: CASSLTGSFSGNTIYF. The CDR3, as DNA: TGCGCCAGCAGTCTGACAGGGTCCTTCTCTGGAAACACCATATATTTT.